This entry lists 28 T cell receptor beta chains sequenced from one sample in a study of cytomegalovirus exposure and HLA in healthy donors. PCR amplification relied on 60 Vbeta primers (plus 13 Jbeta primers). TCRdb keeps only in-frame clones here, not all; method: immunoSEQ multiplex PCR. Its table lists 150,000 or so clones. Specimen: PBMCs. All receptors derive from a woman between 18 and 29 years old in good health and CMV-seronegative.

This chain joins TRBV6-5 and TRBJ2-7; D remains unclear. Between the trimmed V and J ends, which lost 0 bases and 5 bases, there was a span of 8 bases. This CDR3 has 13 residues. Germline loops: CDR1 MNHEY, CDR2 SVGAGI. The CDR3 DNA reads TGTGCCAGCAGTTACTCCCGGGTACACGAGCAGTACTTC. This sequence encodes CASSYSRVHEQYF.

The chain joins TRBV25-1 to TRBJ1-4, with 7 bases that match TRBD1. This CDR3 is built from 17 residues. The V gene's germline CDR1 is MGHDK and CDR2 SYGVNS. With V trimmed by 3 bases and J by 1 base, 8 bases remained unmatched. The CDR3 nucleotides are TGTGCCAGCAGTGATAAGAGGACAGGAAGAACTAATGAAAAACTGTTTTTT. Amino acid sequence: CASSDKRTGRTNEKLFF.

The V gene is TRBV6-5, the J gene TRBJ1-3, with a tentative D call TRBD1 (5 bases). Trimming took off 2 bases at V and 0 bases at J, with 8 bases between the two ends. This CDR3 contains 15 residues. The germline V gene has CDR1 MNHEY and CDR2 SVGAGI. The CDR3 sequence is CASSYSRDSGNTIYF. Written as DNA, the CDR3 is TGTGCCAGCAGTTACAGCAGGGACTCTGGAAACACCATATATTTT.

DNA of the CDR3: TGTGCCAGCAGTTTCAGGGGGGCTAATTCACCCCTCCACTTT. Translated, it gives CASSFRGANSPLHF. The chain couples TRBV27 to TRBJ1-6, with 7 bases identical to TRBD1. This CDR3 comprises 14 residues. The ends lost 3 bases at V and 6 bases at J; junction bases unmatched: 2. Germline V gene lookup returns CDR1 MNHEY and CDR2 SMNVEV (reference sequence).

V gene TRBV15 combines with J gene TRBJ2-1; no definite D call. The CDR3 has 13 residues. Deletions cut 2 bases from V and 10 bases from J, with 12 bases between. The germline CDR1 and CDR2 sequences are LNHNV and YYDKDF (reference sequence). The CDR3 DNA is TGTGCCACCAGCAGAAGCTCGATATGGGAGCAGTTCTTC. Translation: CATSRSSIWEQFF.

The V gene is TRBV5-4, the J gene TRBJ2-5; 8 bases are a match to TRBD2. The V segment lost 0 bases and the J segment 5 bases; nucleotides outside the gene matches: 9. The CDR3 length is 16 residues. CDR1 and CDR2 (germline): SGHNT, YYREEE (reference sequence). In nucleotides, the CDR3 is TGTGCCAGCAGCTTGGTGCTAGCGGGCAAGGGGGAGACCCAGTACTTC. Its translation is CASSLVLAGKGETQYF.

The chain recombines TRBV7-7 with TRBJ2-7; D not resolved. V gave up 4 bases and J gave up 3 bases, with 16 bases separating them. The CDR3 sequence is 15 residues long. CDR1 and CDR2 (germline): SSHAT, FNYEAQ (reference sequence). The CDR3 coding sequence is TGTGCCAGCAGCTCCATGCATGGTCAACACTACGAGCAGTACTTC. Translated: CASSSMHGQHYEQYF.

This sequence joins TRBV6-6 and TRBJ1-2, with 9 nucleotides matching TRBD1. There are 15 residues in the CDR3. Germline CDR1 MNHNY, CDR2 SVGAGI (reference sequence). With V trimmed by 6 bases and J by 3 bases, 8 bases remained unmatched. The CDR3: CASRQQGASDYGYTF. The CDR3, as DNA: TGTGCCAGCAGACAACAGGGGGCGTCGGACTATGGCTACACCTTC.

CDR3 loop: CATSRGYGGTGELFF. Written as DNA, the CDR3 is TGTGCCACCAGCAGAGGGTACGGGGGAACCGGGGAGCTGTTTTTT. The chain has TRBV15 and TRBJ2-2, with D perhaps TRBD2 (6 bases). Trimming took 1 base from V and 5 from J, leaving 11 bases between them. Germline V gene data show CDR1 as LNHNV and CDR2 as YYDKDF (reference sequence). The CDR3 spans 15 residues. Drawing the rest from reference TRBV15 and TRBJ2-2, the complete variable domain is DAMVIQNPRYQVTQFGKPVTLSCSQTLNHNVMYWYQQKSSQAPKLLFHYYDKDFNNEADTPDNFQSRRPNTSFCFLDIRSPGLGDTAMYLCATSRGYGGTGELFFGEGSRLTVL.

V usage is TRBV18 and J usage is TRBJ2-4; 8 positions match TRBD2. The ends lost 6 bases at V and 0 bases at J; junction bases unmatched: 4. Germline V gene lookup returns CDR1 KGHSH and CDR2 LQKENI. The CDR3 sequence is 15 residues long. CDR3 DNA: TGTGCCAGCTCTCCTAGCGGGTTAGCCAAAAACATTCAGTACTTC. Translating gives CASSPSGLAKNIQYF.

The chain carries TRBV10-3 and TRBJ1-5, with 8 bases that match TRBD1. In germline, CDR1 is ENHRY, CDR2 SYGVKD. Losses at the gene ends were 10 bases for V and 2 bases for J; bases not matched to a gene: 7. This CDR3 has 14 residues. CDR3 nucleotides: TGTGCCACCACACAGGGGGGCGGCAATCAGCCCCAGCATTTT. The encoded protein is CATTQGGGNQPQHF.

The chain joins TRBV11-2 to TRBJ1-5; D gene uncertain. This CDR3 has 14 amino acids. The germline CDR1 and CDR2 sequences are SGHAT and FQNNGV. Trimming removed 1 base at V and 0 bases at J, with 4 bases between. The DNA for the CDR3 is TGTGCCAGCAGCTTAGTTTATAGCAATCAGCCCCAGCATTTT. It translates to CASSLVYSNQPQHF.

V is TRBV5-4 and J is TRBJ2-2; 10 bases agree with TRBD2. There are 17 residues in the CDR3. Looked up from germline, CDR1 is SGHNT and CDR2 is YYREEE (reference sequence). V gave up 0 bases and J gave up 0 bases; unmatched junction bases: 2. In DNA, the CDR3 is TGTGCCAGCAGCTTGGGACTAGCGGGCACGAACACCGGGGAGCTGTTTTTT. Amino acids: CASSLGLAGTNTGELFF.

The chain uses TRBV10-1 and TRBJ2-1; 8 bases fit TRBD1. CDR1 and CDR2 (germline): WNHNN, SYGVQD (reference sequence). The CDR3 totals 15 residues. The V and J ends lost 3 bases and 10 bases, in that order; junction bases with no gene match: 11. CDR3 nucleotides: TGCGCCAGCAGTGACCCTGGACAGGGAGTACGGGAGCAGTTCTTC. Translation: CASSDPGQGVREQFF.

V usage is TRBV7-8 and J usage is TRBJ1-3, with D tentatively TRBD1 (6 bases). The V end lost 3 bases, the J end lost 3 bases, and 9 bases lay between the germline ends. CDR1 SGHVS and CDR2 FQNEAQ come from the germline V gene. This CDR3 is built from 14 residues. The CDR3 sequence: CASSFQGIGNTIYF. In DNA form, the CDR3 reads TGTGCCAGCAGCTTCCAGGGGATTGGAAACACCATATATTTT.

The chain couples TRBV9 to TRBJ2-3; 8 bases are shared with TRBD2. Germline V CDR1 and CDR2: SGDLS, YYNGEE. V was pared by 0 bases and J by 0 bases, with 3 bases of the junction left unmatched. The CDR3 loop spans 16 amino acids. CDR3 sequence (DNA): TGTGCCAGCAGCGTAGTTCCTAGCGGGAGCACAGATACGCAGTATTTT. This translates into CASSVVPSGSTDTQYF. The full variable domain, completed using reference TRBV9 and TRBJ2-3, is DSGVTQTPKHLITATGQRVTLRCSPRSGDLSVYWYQQSLDQGLQFLIQYYNGEERAKGNILERFSAQQFPDLHSELNLSSLELGDSALYFCASSVVPSGSTDTQYFGPGTRLTVL.

V gene TRBV6-5 combines with J gene TRBJ1-2; D gene unclear. Trimming cost V 6 bases and J 2 bases, with 7 bases left between them. Germline CDR1 MNHEY, CDR2 SVGAGI. This CDR3 has 12 residues. CDR3 in amino acids: CASRNKNYGYTF. The CDR3 bases are TGTGCCAGCAGGAACAAAAACTATGGCTACACCTTC.

This sequence joins TRBV13 and TRBJ2-7, with 8 bases identical to TRBD1. V dropped 6 bases and J dropped 2; count of bases not matched to a gene: 6. The CDR3 covers 14 residues. CDR1 PRHDT and CDR2 FYEKMQ come from the germline V gene (reference sequence). In DNA, the CDR3 is TGTGCCAGCAGAAAGGCAGGGGGCCCCTACGAGCAGTACGTC. This sequence encodes CASRKAGGPYEQYV.

The chain has TRBV5-5 and TRBJ1-1; possibly TRBD1 for D (5 bases). The germline CDR1 and CDR2 sequences are SGHKS and YYEKEE (reference sequence). Trimming shortened V by 4 bases and J by 2 bases, and 9 bases separated the two germline ends. The CDR3 has 13 residues. For the CDR3, the DNA is TGTGCCAGCAGCCAACAGGTTAACACTGAAGCTTTCTTT. It is translated as CASSQQVNTEAFF.

J is TRBJ1-6 and V is TRBV2, with D uncertain. V was shortened by 4 bases and J by 6 bases, with 10 bases between the two germline ends. This CDR3 region has 14 residues. Germline loops: CDR1 SNHLY, CDR2 FYNNEI. CDR3 nucleotide sequence: TGTGCCAGCAGTGGGCCGGAGTTTAATTCACCCCTCCACTTT. It translates to CASSGPEFNSPLHF. Full variable domain (outside the CDR3, taken from reference TRBV2 and TRBJ1-6): EPEVTQTPSHQVTQMGQEVILRCVPISNHLYFYWYRQILGQKVEFLVSFYNNEISEKSEIFDDQFSVERPDGSNFTLKIRSTKLEDSAMYFCASSGPEFNSPLHFGNGTRLTVT.

This chain connects TRBV5-6 to TRBJ2-6; 8 bases match TRBD2. The CDR3 has 17 residues. Germline assignment: CDR1 SGHDT and CDR2 YYEEEE. After removal of 4 bases from V and 2 bases from J, the junction contained 8 bases not matched to a gene. In nucleotides, the CDR3 is TGTGCCAGCAGCCCCAGAAGACTAGCGCCTGGGGCCAACGTCCTGACTTTC. Amino acid sequence: CASSPRRLAPGANVLTF.

The V and J genes are TRBV2 and TRBJ1-2, with a weak D call TRBD1 (6 bases). This CDR3 is built from 15 residues. Germline CDR1 is SNHLY and CDR2 is FYNNEI. V shed 5 bases and J shed 2 bases, with 15 bases lying between them. In DNA, the CDR3 is TGTGCCAGCAGTTATCACAGGACAGACAACTATGGCTACACCTTC. Translated, it gives CASSYHRTDNYGYTF.

The V call is TRBV14, the J call TRBJ2-1; a possible D gene is TRBD2 (6 bases). Germline CDR1 SGHDN, CDR2 FVKESK. V gave up 0 bases and J gave up 8 bases, with 17 bases separating them. The CDR3 has 16 amino acids. The CDR3 coding sequence is TGTGCCAGCAGCCAAGAACCGGGACTGGGATGGTATGAGCAGTTCTTC. It codes for CASSQEPGLGWYEQFF.

V and J are TRBV30 and TRBJ2-6; D might be TRBD1 (5 bases). The CDR3 contains 14 residues. Trimming took off 5 bases at V and 0 bases at J, with 8 bases between the two ends. Germline lookup yields CDR1 GTSNPN and CDR2 SVGIG (reference sequence). This CDR3 reads CAWVGDSGANVLTF. In DNA form, the CDR3 reads TGTGCCTGGGTAGGGGACTCTGGGGCCAACGTCCTGACTTTC.

The chain joins TRBV5-1 to TRBJ2-5; 7 nucleotides line up with TRBD1. The CDR3 is 16 residues long. Germline values: CDR1 SGHRS, CDR2 YFSETQ. V dropped 4 bases and J dropped 4; count of bases not matched to a gene: 13. The CDR3 protein is CASSMKGAEVPETQYF. The CDR3 DNA sequence: TGCGCCAGCAGCATGAAGGGGGCTGAGGTCCCAGAGACCCAGTACTTC.

The chain links TRBV27 to TRBJ1-2; a possible D gene is TRBD1 (6 bases). CDR1 and CDR2 (germline): MNHEY, SMNVEV (reference sequence). CDR3 length equals 19 residues. The V and J ends lost 6 bases and 2 bases respectively, with 28 bases between them. The CDR3, as DNA: TGTGCCAGCAGACCTCGAGGGGGGGCACGAGAGAGGGAAAACTATGGCTACACCTTC. Protein sequence: CASRPRGGARERENYGYTF.

The chain employs TRBV6-5 and TRBJ2-7; possibly TRBD1 for D (5 bases). Germline V gene lookup returns CDR1 MNHEY and CDR2 SVGAGI. V lost 0 bases and J lost 2, with 11 bases in between. The CDR3 covers 15 residues. The CDR3 region is CASSYSLDSAYEQYF. CDR3 in DNA: TGTGCCAGCAGTTACTCCCTCGACAGCGCCTACGAGCAGTACTTC.

This sequence joins TRBV28 and TRBJ2-7, with TRBD2 matching 10 bases. CDR1 is MDHEN, CDR2 SYDVKM, per germline. This CDR3 region has 14 residues. V lost 6 bases to trimming and J lost 4 bases; unmatched junction nucleotides: 6. CDR3 sequence (DNA): TGTGCCAGCAGAGAAGCGGGAGGGGTTTACGAGCAGTACTTC. Translation gives CASREAGGVYEQYF.